The rows below give T cell receptor beta chains drawn from one sample of a study of T cell responses to AZD1222 COVID-19 vaccine. Only in-frame clones appear in the TCRdb table, and some are missing; sequencing was by immunoSEQ multiplex PCR. The sample has about 150,000 clones; 85% to 90% are singletons. The input for sequencing was peripheral blood, taken on day 0 of MenACWY control vaccination. These TCRs come from an adult in good health. The CDR3 runs from the conserved cysteine through the conserved F or W. A D gene is named only where the DNA matches it firmly. Only some rows state a clone size, as once, few, many or a class for expanded clones.

j_gene,v_gene,abundance,d_gene,CDR3aa,CDR3nt
TRBJ1-2,TRBV30,.,.,CAWRVGTGANYGYTF,TGTGCCTGGAGGGTAGGAACAGGAGCTAACTATGGCTACACCTTC
TRBJ1-5,TRBV28,.,.,CASSYPDGGGYSNQPQHF,TGTGCCAGCAGTTACCCGGATGGGGGGGGATATAGCAATCAGCCCCAGCATTTT
TRBJ2-5,TRBV28,.,TRBD2,CASSLGLGQETQYF,TGTGCCAGCAGTCTGGGACTAGGTCAAGAGACCCAGTACTTC
TRBJ2-1,TRBV19,.,.,CARPGLGDEQFF,TGTGCCAGGCCGGGACTGGGAGATGAGCAGTTCTTC
TRBJ1-6,TRBV6-1,.,.,CASSEAGGTNSPLHF,TGTGCCAGCAGTGAAGCGGGGGGGACCAATTCACCCCTCCACTTT
TRBJ2-1,TRBV19,.,TRBD1,CASRAGQGALDEQFF,TGTGCCAGTAGAGCCGGGCAGGGGGCTTTGGATGAGCAGTTCTTC
TRBJ1-1,TRBV11-2,.,TRBD1,CASSVTGGWTEAFF,TGTGCCAGCAGCGTCACAGGGGGCTGGACTGAAGCTTTCTTT
TRBJ1-5,TRBV18,once,.,CASSLEGIQPQHF,TGTGCCAGCTCACTAGAGGGAATTCAGCCCCAGCATTTT
TRBJ2-1,TRBV10-3,.,TRBD2,CAIRSASGSAEQFF,TGTGCCATCAGATCGGCTAGCGGGAGCGCTGAGCAGTTCTTC
TRBJ2-3,TRBV6-6,.,.,CASSDRGPRTDTQYF,TGTGCCAGCAGCGACCGGGGGCCACGTACAGATACGCAGTATTTT
TRBJ2-3,TRBV5-1,.,.,CASSLGQAGGADTQYF,TGCGCCAGCAGCTTAGGACAAGCTGGAGGGGCAGATACGCAGTATTTT
TRBJ2-2,TRBV3-1/TRBV3-2,.,TRBD2,CASSQEVLAGWNTGELFF,TGTGCCAGCAGCCAAGAAGTATTAGCGGGGTGGAACACCGGGGAGCTGTTTTTT
TRBJ1-4,TRBV7-7,.,TRBD1,CASSRGTASNEKLFF,TGTGCTAGCAGCCGCGGGACAGCCTCTAATGAAAAACTGTTTTTT
TRBJ1-1,TRBV30,.,.,CAWSSGAEAFF,TGTGCCTGGAGCTCAGGAGCTGAAGCTTTCTTT
TRBJ2-3,TRBV5-1,.,TRBD2,CASSYLAGGSDTQYF,TGCGCCAGCAGCTACCTAGCGGGGGGTTCCGATACGCAGTATTTT
TRBJ1-5,TRBV6-7,few,.,CASSYSREPQHF,TGTGCCAGCAGTTACTCTCGGGAGCCCCAGCATTTT
TRBJ1-2,TRBV24-1,.,.,CATSAEGSGYGYTF,TGTGCCACCAGTGCAGAGGGTTCCGGGTATGGCTACACCTTC
TRBJ2-3,TRBV10-2,.,.,CASTWGAGDTQYF,TGCGCCAGCACCTGGGGGGCAGGGGATACGCAGTATTTT
TRBJ1-2,TRBV28,.,.,CASGQSRPDNYGYTF,TGTGCCAGCGGCCAGTCCCGACCAGATAACTATGGCTACACCTTC
TRBJ1-1,TRBV11-3,.,.,CASSLGGGFTEAFF,TGTGCCAGCAGCTTAGGGGGCGGTTTCACTGAAGCTTTCTTT
TRBJ2-3,TRBV28,.,TRBD2,CASSPRGGAQAAGYF,TGTGCCAGCAGCCCGCGCGGGGGGGCACAGGCAGCTGGGTATTTT
TRBJ2-1,TRBV5-1,.,.,CASSPGGQAKQFF,TGCGCCAGCAGCCCAGGGGGGCAGGCGAAGCAGTTCTTC
TRBJ2-1,TRBV30,once,.,CAWASLLGENEQFF,TGTGCCTGGGCCTCCCTCTTAGGGGAGAATGAGCAGTTCTTC
TRBJ1-5,TRBV28,.,.,CASKEGAGNQPQHF,TGTGCCTCAAAAGAGGGTGCGGGCAATCAGCCCCAGCATTTT
TRBJ1-2,TRBV21-1,.,.,CASGDDRRLHGYTF,TGTGCCAGCGGGGACGACAGGAGGTTACATGGCTACACCTTC
TRBJ1-1,TRBV2,.,.,CASSIQNTEAFF,TGTGCCAGCAGTATACAGAACACTGAAGCTTTCTTT
TRBJ1-2,TRBV30,.,.,CASLSDRPASGYTF,TGTGCCTCGCTCTCTGACAGGCCGGCGAGTGGCTACACCTTC
TRBJ1-5,TRBV4-2,.,.,CASSPLQGSQPQHF,TGTGCCAGCAGCCCGTTACAGGGAAGTCAGCCCCAGCATTTT
TRBJ2-7,TRBV29-1,.,TRBD2,CSVVGLAGTYEQYF,TGCAGCGTCGTCGGACTAGCGGGAACCTACGAGCAGTACTTC
TRBJ1-1,TRBV5-4,once,.,CASSLGTVNTEAFF,TGTGCCAGCAGCTTGGGGACGGTGAACACTGAAGCTTTCTTT
TRBJ2-7,TRBV7-2,few,TRBD1,CASSPGTGSYEQYF,TGTGCCAGCAGCCCCGGGACAGGATCCTACGAGCAGTACTTC
TRBJ1-2,TRBV28,few,.,CASSLGGYGYTF,TGTGCCAGCAGTTTGGGAGGGTATGGCTACACCTTC